These 12 T cell receptor beta chains were sequenced from one sample in a study of blood T cell repertoires in COVID-19. Produced via immunoSEQ multiplex PCR; TCRdb's table is partial and in-frame only. Among about 190,000 clones listed, over 75% were seen once. What was sequenced was peripheral blood. The receptor source for this set is a man aged 45-65 years who had recovered from COVID-19.

This clone has just one count. The V gene is TRBV5-4, the J gene TRBJ1-4; TRBD1 agrees at 7 bases. The length of the CDR3 is 14 residues. Germline CDR1 and CDR2: SGHNT and YYREEE (reference sequence). With V trimmed by 3 bases and J by 4 bases, 3 bases remained unmatched. This CDR3 reads CASSSGTDNEKLFF. The CDR3 coding sequence is TGTGCCAGCAGCTCCGGGACAGATAATGAAAAACTGTTTTTT.

The rearrangement links TRBV28 to TRBJ2-7; possibly TRBD1 for D (6 bases). This CDR3 spans 15 amino acids. V lost 5 bases and J lost 5, with 19 bases in between. The germline V gene has CDR1 MDHEN and CDR2 SYDVKM. The CDR3 DNA follows: TGTGCCAGCAGTGAAGCGGACAGTAGGTTTGACGAGCAGTACTTC. Translated, it gives CASSEADSRFDEQYF.

This CDR3 is CASSFLAGGNTGELFF. CDR3 sequence (DNA): TGCGCCAGCAGCTTCCTGGCGGGAGGAAACACCGGGGAGCTGTTTTTT. This chain joins TRBV5-1 and TRBJ2-2, with 8 bases fitting TRBD2. CDR3 length: 16 amino acids. Germline lookup yields CDR1 SGHRS and CDR2 YFSETQ. V trimming: 2 bases; J trimming: 2 bases; junction bases outside the gene matches: 5.

The V call is TRBV12-3 or TRBV12-4, the J call TRBJ1-5, with 7 bases fitting TRBD1. Trimming took 8 bases from V and 6 from J; bases not matched to a gene: 7. The CDR3 spans 13 residues. The CDR3 nucleotides read TGTGCCAGCCGACAGGGAGACGGTCAGCCCCAGCATTTT. It encodes CASRQGDGQPQHF.

The chain uses TRBV11-2 and TRBJ2-3, with 7 bases identical to TRBD1. The V and J ends lost 5 bases and 2 bases, in that order; junction bases with no gene match: 4. CDR1 is SGHAT and CDR2 is FQNNGV in the germline V gene. The CDR3 sequence is 14 residues long. CDR3 loop: CASSQDRATDTQYF. The CDR3 region has the DNA TGTGCCAGCAGCCAAGACAGGGCCACAGATACGCAGTATTTT.

This clone appeared a single time. The chain links TRBV3-1 (or the pseudogene TRBV3-2) to TRBJ2-5; 12 bases line up with TRBD2. The CDR3 spans 15 residues. In germline, CDR1 is LGHDT, CDR2 YNNKEL (reference sequence). V gave up 1 base and J gave up 4 bases; unmatched junction bases: 1. The DNA of the CDR3 is TGTGCCAGCAGCCAAGGACTAGCGGGAGTAGAGACCCAGTACTTC. Translated, it gives CASSQGLAGVETQYF.

This chain connects TRBV4-2 to TRBJ2-1, with TRBD2 matching over 9 bases. The V gene's germline CDR1 is LGHNA and CDR2 YNFKEQ. CDR3 length: 20 amino acids. V shed 0 bases, J shed 2 bases, and the junction held 14 bases outside the gene matches. CDR3 in amino acids: CASSQDVGFFAGGTYNEQFF. CDR3 DNA sequence: TGTGCCAGCAGCCAAGATGTGGGATTCTTCGCGGGAGGGACCTACAATGAGCAGTTCTTC.

The chain couples TRBV5-1 to TRBJ2-3; TRBD2 matches 14 bases. Germline CDR1 and CDR2: SGHRS and YFSETQ. The V segment lost 0 bases and the J segment 6 bases; nucleotides outside the gene matches: 6. This CDR3 has 17 amino acids. CDR3: CASSLGGLAGGEDTQYF. The CDR3 DNA reads TGCGCCAGCAGCTTGGGTGGACTAGCGGGAGGTGAGGATACGCAGTATTTT.

This rearrangement joins TRBV19 to TRBJ1-3; D ambiguous. The germline CDR1 and CDR2 sequences are LNHDA and SQIVND (reference sequence). Trimming stripped 3 bases from V and 0 bases from J, with 9 bases between. The CDR3 is made up of 15 amino acids. The CDR3 region is CASSMRRDSGNTIYF. The CDR3 nucleotides read TGTGCCAGTAGTATGAGACGGGACTCTGGAAACACCATATATTTT.

In DNA, the CDR3 is TGCGCCAGCAGCCAAGATGGGAGCGACTCCTACAATGAGCAGTTCTTC. Translation: CASSQDGSDSYNEQFF. The V call is TRBV4-1, the J call TRBJ2-1, with D possibly TRBD2 on 5 matching bases. Trimming stripped 0 bases from V and 0 bases from J, with 9 bases between. Germline assignment: CDR1 MGHRA and CDR2 YSYEKL. The CDR3 extends over 16 amino acids.

The chain recombines TRBV4-1 with TRBJ2-3; 9 bases are a match to TRBD1. Germline CDR1 reads MGHRA; CDR2 reads YSYEKL. The CDR3 loop spans 14 amino acids. The V and J ends lost 3 bases and 6 bases, in that order; junction bases with no gene match: 4. Written as DNA, the CDR3 is TGCGCCAGCAGCCAGGGACAGGGTGGGGATACGCAGTATTTT. Protein: CASSQGQGGDTQYF.

This chain links TRBV6-5 with TRBJ1-1; tentative D call: TRBD1 (5 bases). The germline V and J ends were trimmed by 6 bases and 1 base, with 12 bases remaining between them. The V gene's germline CDR1 is MNHEY and CDR2 SVGAGI. This CDR3 region has 14 residues. The CDR3 nucleotides read TGTGCCAGCAGACCCGGACATTCGAACACTGAAGCTTTCTTT. This codes for CASRPGHSNTEAFF.